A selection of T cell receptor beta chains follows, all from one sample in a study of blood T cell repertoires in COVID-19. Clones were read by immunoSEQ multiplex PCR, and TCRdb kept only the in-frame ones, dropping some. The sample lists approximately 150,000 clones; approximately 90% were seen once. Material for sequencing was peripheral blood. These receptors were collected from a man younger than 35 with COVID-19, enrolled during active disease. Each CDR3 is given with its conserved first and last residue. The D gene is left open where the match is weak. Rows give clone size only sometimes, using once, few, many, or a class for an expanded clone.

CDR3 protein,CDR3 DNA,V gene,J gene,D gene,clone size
CASSSLEMGGLGEQFF,TGTGCCAGCAGCTCACTGGAGATGGGGGGGCTCGGTGAGCAGTTCTTC,TRBV7-2,TRBJ2-1,.,.
CASSLNSGGSLEQYF,TGTGCCAGCAGCTTAAATTCGGGCGGGAGTCTCGAGCAGTACTTC,TRBV7-2,TRBJ2-7,TRBD2,once
CASSGLAGGSYNEQFF,TGTGCCAGCAGTGGACTAGCGGGAGGGTCCTACAATGAGCAGTTCTTC,TRBV2,TRBJ2-1,TRBD2,.
CASRADRGSNSPLHF,TGTGCCAGCAGGGCCGACAGGGGGTCTAATTCACCCCTCCACTTT,TRBV2,TRBJ1-6,TRBD1,.
CASSLWGTRLRGANVLTF,TGTGCCAGCAGTCTTTGGGGGACTCGACTTCGAGGGGCCAACGTCCTGACTTTC,TRBV27,TRBJ2-6,.,.
CASSFIREQPQHF,TGTGCCAGCAGTTTTATTCGGGAGCAGCCCCAGCATTTT,TRBV28,TRBJ1-5,.,.
CASRTLGQGNGYTF,TGTGCCAGCAGGACTCTGGGACAGGGAAACGGCTACACCTTC,TRBV6-5,TRBJ1-2,TRBD1,few
CASSVWAGGPETQYF,TGTGCCAGCAGCGTTTGGGCGGGAGGGCCCGAGACCCAGTACTTC,TRBV9,TRBJ2-5,TRBD2,.
CASSFAAWEQFF,TGTGCCAGCAGTTTCGCGGCGTGGGAGCAGTTCTTC,TRBV12-3/TRBV12-4,TRBJ2-1,.,.
CASSTGQGEVGNTEAFF,TGTGCCAGCAGCACCGGACAGGGGGAGGTCGGGAACACTGAAGCTTTCTTT,TRBV7-9,TRBJ1-1,TRBD1,.
CASSQETGGPYGYTF,TGCGCCAGCAGCCAAGAGACAGGGGGACCCTATGGCTACACCTTC,TRBV4-3,TRBJ1-2,TRBD1,.
CASTETGDQWQPQHF,TGTGCCAGCACGGAGACAGGGGATCAATGGCAGCCCCAGCATTTT,TRBV2,TRBJ1-5,TRBD1,.
CASSLWRSTSYNEQFF,TGTGCCAGCAGCTTATGGAGGTCCACTTCCTACAATGAGCAGTTCTTC,TRBV7-2,TRBJ2-1,.,.
CASSLSGLFYGYTF,TGTGCCAGCAGTTTAAGCGGGCTTTTCTATGGCTACACCTTC,TRBV28,TRBJ1-2,.,.
CAISDMGQSNQPQHF,TGTGCCATCAGTGATATGGGGCAGAGCAATCAGCCCCAGCATTTT,TRBV10-3,TRBJ1-5,.,.
CASSEDRVRGYTF,TGTGCCAGCAGCGAGGACAGGGTGCGAGGCTACACCTTC,TRBV7-2,TRBJ1-2,TRBD1,.
CSVESDRGYEQYF,TGCAGCGTTGAATCGGACAGGGGCTACGAGCAGTACTTC,TRBV29-1,TRBJ2-7,TRBD1,.
CASSDTGSNSPLHF,TGTGCCAGCAGTGATACAGGGTCGAATTCACCCCTCCACTTT,TRBV27,TRBJ1-6,.,.